This TCR beta chain was sequenced in a study of cytomegalovirus exposure and HLA in healthy donors. Study-wide background: The same platform was used for the 95 to 150 validation repertoires and the approximately 670 first-cohort repertoires, a later analysis reported. Study-wide findings and caveats: A few CMV-associated chains were confirmed in vitro to be specific for CMV antigens. Later, an analysis found that TCR clusters from the first cohort tended to co-occur in the roughly 120 validation repertoires.

The donors were in the 120-subject validation cohort, distinct from the roughly 600-subject first cohort. In its sample, this clone was seen a few times. The antigen is undetermined. Other DNA sequences in this specimen translate into the identical CDR3. Assay used: immunoSEQ multiplex PCR; TCRdb lists only in-frame clones, some missing. Among over 200,000 clones listed, 85% to 90% were seen once. Germline V gene lookup returns CDR1 MDHEN and CDR2 SYDVKM. The CDR3 covers 12 residues. Trimming cost V 2 bases and J 10 bases, with 6 bases left between them. Sequencing input: PBMCs. This TCR was recovered from a young woman in good health and CMV-seronegative. The J gene is TRBJ1-6, the V gene TRBV28; D may be TRBD1 (5 bases). The CDR3 coding sequence is TGTGCCAGCAGTTTAGGGGGGTCACCCCTCCACTTT. It translates to CASSLGGSPLHF.